These 29 T cell receptor beta chains were all obtained from the same sample, sequenced in a study of T cells after yellow fever vaccination. Each CDR3 protein is one row after TCRdb ran MiXCR on the 5' RACE reads. This sample has 450,000 to 600,000 distinct CDR3 sequences, with roughly 12% found just once. Specimen: PBMCs, collected on the day of the yellow fever booster vaccination. These receptors came from a man aged 25-45 years who received the YFV17D yellow fever vaccine.

This chain's CDR3 is CSVPDRAAGNTIYF. The CDR3 region has the DNA TGCAGTGTACCGGACAGGGCGGCTGGAAACACCATATATTTT. The gene calls are TRBV20-1 and TRBJ1-3; TRBD1 aligns across 8 bases. The CDR3 totals 14 residues. The trim removed 7 bases at V and 2 bases at J, leaving 7 bases unmatched. Looked up from germline, CDR1 is DFQATT and CDR2 is SNEGSKA (reference sequence).

This clonotype has just a few counts. The V and J genes are TRBV25-1 and TRBJ2-3; tentatively, D is TRBD1 (6 bases). Germline V gene data show CDR1 as MGHDK and CDR2 as SYGVNS. Trimming left V 8 bases short and J 0 bases short, with 12 bases between. The CDR3 has 14 amino acids. The CDR3 DNA is TGTGCCAGCGGGCCAGGGGATAGCACAGATACGCAGTATTTT. Its protein is CASGPGDSTDTQYF.

This sequence joins TRBV20-1 and TRBJ2-1; 8 bases fit TRBD2. The CDR3 consists of 12 residues. The germline V gene encodes CDR1 DFQATT and CDR2 SNEGSKA (reference sequence). The CDR3 reads CSGREPYNEQFF. The CDR3 bases are TGCAGCGGGAGGGAACCTTACAATGAGCAGTTCTTC.

The chain combines TRBV12-3 or TRBV12-4 with TRBJ1-1; 7 nucleotides align to TRBD1. The CDR3 covers 13 residues. The V segment lost 5 bases and the J segment 3 bases; nucleotides outside the gene matches: 3. The CDR3 DNA is TGTGCCAGCAGTCCGGACAGGTACACTGAAGCTTTCTTT. It yields the protein CASSPDRYTEAFF.

This clonotype was observed a handful of times. The rearrangement uses TRBV30 and TRBJ1-6, with 9 bases lining up with TRBD1. V dropped 4 bases and J dropped 8; count of bases not matched to a gene: 3. Germline-derived CDR1 and CDR2 are GTSNPN and SVGIG (reference sequence). CDR3 length: 13 residues. The CDR3 reads CAWTGQGHSPLHF. The CDR3 nucleotides are TGTGCCTGGACGGGACAGGGTCATTCACCCCTCCACTTT.

This clonotype came up a few times. The chain is built from TRBV10-3 and TRBJ2-3, with TRBD1 identical over 8 bases. CDR1 and CDR2 from the germline V gene are ENHRY and SYGVKD. The ends lost 0 bases at V and 4 bases at J; junction bases unmatched: 3. CDR3 size: 15 residues. CDR3 sequence: CAISESDREADTQYF. CDR3 in DNA: TGTGCCATCAGTGAGTCGGACAGGGAAGCAGATACGCAGTATTTT.

This clonotype was seen ten or more times. J is TRBJ2-3 and V is TRBV12-3 or TRBV12-4; the match to TRBD2 covers 10 bases. V dropped 4 bases and J dropped 6; count of bases not matched to a gene: 10. The CDR3 length is 16 residues. CDR3 region: CASSSGSSGSGDTQYF. In nucleotides, the CDR3 is TGTGCCAGCAGTTCAGGTTCTAGCGGGAGTGGCGATACGCAGTATTTT.

This clonotype occurred many times. The CDR3, as DNA: TGTGCCAGTAGTCACCTAGCGGGAGACGCAGATACGCAGTATTTT. Encoded protein: CASSHLAGDADTQYF. The chain recombines TRBV19 with TRBJ2-3; 10 bases are a match to TRBD2. CDR1 LNHDA and CDR2 SQIVND come from the germline V gene (reference sequence). The V segment lost 5 bases and the J segment 4 bases; nucleotides outside the gene matches: 6. This CDR3 is built from 15 residues. The full variable domain, with the rest looked up from reference TRBV19 and TRBJ2-3, is DGGITQSPKYLFRKEGQNVTLSCEQNLNHDAMYWYRQDPGQGLRLIYYSQIVNDFQKGDIAEGYSVSREKKESFPLTVTSAQKNPTAFYLCASSHLAGDADTQYFGPGTRLTVL.

This clonotype has a handful of counts. The V call is TRBV9, the J call TRBJ2-7, with a possible D match to TRBD2 (6 bases). The germline V gene has CDR1 SGDLS and CDR2 YYNGEE. V shed 3 bases and J shed 6 bases, with 13 bases lying between them. The CDR3 runs to 13 residues. CDR3 protein: CASSALAAGEQYF. CDR3 sequence (DNA): TGTGCCAGCAGCGCACTAGCTGCCGGCGAGCAGTACTTC.

This clonotype was seen a single time. The genes are TRBV20-1 and TRBJ2-7; 11 nucleotides align to TRBD2. Per germline, CDR1 DFQATT and CDR2 SNEGSKA (reference sequence). V trimming: 0 bases; J trimming: 4 bases; junction bases outside the gene matches: 5. The CDR3 runs to 15 residues. This CDR3 is CSARDSGRASYEQYF. The CDR3 DNA follows: TGCAGTGCTAGAGATAGCGGGAGGGCCTCGTACGAGCAGTACTTC.

This clonotype was found a few times. The CDR3 DNA follows: TGTGCCAGCAGCGATGTAGACAGGGGTACCTACGAGCAGTACTTC. As protein: CASSDVDRGTYEQYF. The chain couples TRBV7-2 to TRBJ2-7; 8 bases line up with TRBD1. Trimming at V came to 5 bases and at J to 2 bases, leaving 8 bases not matched to a gene. This CDR3 region has 15 residues. The germline gives CDR1 SGHTA, CDR2 FQGNSA.

This chain connects TRBV24-1 to TRBJ2-6, with D perhaps matching TRBD1 (6 bases). The CDR3 is 15 amino acids. Germline V gene data show CDR1 as KGHDR and CDR2 as SFDVKD. Trimming took 7 bases from V and 4 from J, leaving 13 bases between them. This chain's CDR3 is CATSSRGRGANVLTF. As DNA, the CDR3 is TGTGCCACCAGCTCCAGGGGCAGAGGGGCCAACGTCCTGACTTTC.

J is TRBJ2-1 and V is TRBV5-1; D may be TRBD1 (6 bases). V gave up 1 base and J gave up 3 bases, with 11 bases separating them. Germline assignment: CDR1 SGHRS and CDR2 YFSETQ. This CDR3 contains 15 residues. This CDR3 is CASSLSQGHYNEQFF. The CDR3 nucleotides read TGCGCCAGCAGCTTGAGTCAGGGGCACTACAATGAGCAGTTCTTC.

This chain uses TRBV28 with TRBJ2-7; 8 positions agree with TRBD2. The CDR3 extends over 15 amino acids. V shed 6 bases and J 6 bases; nucleotides not matched to a gene: 13. The V gene's germline CDR1 is MDHEN and CDR2 SYDVKM. The CDR3 reads CASSLISAGGSEQYF. In DNA form, the CDR3 reads TGTGCCAGCAGCCTCATTAGTGCGGGAGGTTCCGAGCAGTACTTC.

This clonotype was seen at least ten times. The chain uses TRBV6-5 and TRBJ2-4; 9 bases fit TRBD1. Germline V lookup: CDR1 MNHEY, CDR2 SVGAGI. The CDR3 consists of 15 residues. The V and J ends lost 2 bases and 4 bases, in that order; junction bases with no gene match: 3. The CDR3 reads CASSYLGQGKNIQYF. The DNA of the CDR3 is TGTGCCAGCAGTTACCTGGGACAGGGTAAAAACATTCAGTACTTC.

J is TRBJ2-5 and V is TRBV24-1; TRBD2 aligns across 11 bases. Germline CDR1 KGHDR, CDR2 SFDVKD. V lost 1 base to trimming and J lost 5 bases; unmatched junction nucleotides: 5. CDR3 length equals 16 residues. CDR3 region: CATSDLTSGSLETQYF. The DNA of the CDR3 is TGTGCCACCAGTGATTTAACTAGCGGGAGTTTGGAGACCCAGTACTTC.

This clonotype showed up many times. The chain links TRBV6-5 to TRBJ2-1; 7 bases agree with TRBD1. The CDR3 loop spans 13 amino acids. Germline V gene lookup returns CDR1 MNHEY and CDR2 SVGAGI. V gave up 7 bases and J gave up 9 bases; unmatched junction bases: 9. The CDR3 bases are TGTGCCAGCAAACAACAGGGGTCGGGTGAGCAGTTCTTC. Protein sequence: CASKQQGSGEQFF.

This clonotype was detected only a few times. This chain connects TRBV25-1 to TRBJ2-7; 8 nucleotides line up with TRBD1. The ends lost 6 bases at V and 7 bases at J; junction bases unmatched: 11. The CDR3 contains 14 residues. Germline lookup yields CDR1 MGHDK and CDR2 SYGVNS. The CDR3 protein is CASRAWTGSGEQYF. In nucleotides, the CDR3 is TGTGCCAGCAGGGCGTGGACAGGGTCTGGAGAGCAGTACTTC.

The J gene is TRBJ2-3, the V gene TRBV27; D is perhaps TRBD2 (5 bases). The CDR3 totals 15 residues. Germline CDR1 MNHEY, CDR2 SMNVEV (reference sequence). Trimming removed 10 bases from V and 6 bases from J, with 23 bases in between. CDR3 residues: CATLPWFATGDTQYF. The CDR3 bases are TGTGCCACCCTTCCGTGGTTCGCAACGGGGGATACGCAGTATTTT.

The rearrangement uses TRBV5-1 and TRBJ2-6; 10 nucleotides match TRBD1. CDR3 length: 19 amino acids. Germline V gene data show CDR1 as SGHRS and CDR2 as YFSETQ. J lost 3 bases, V lost 4 bases, and 13 bases had no gene match. DNA of the CDR3: TGCGCCAGCAGCCCGCACCTCCCGGGACAGGGGTATGGGGCCAACGTCCTGACTTTC. Its protein is CASSPHLPGQGYGANVLTF.

The J gene is TRBJ1-5, the V gene TRBV6-2 or TRBV6-3; D unresolved. V dropped 4 bases and J dropped 2 bases, with 12 bases sitting between them. Germline V gene data show CDR1 as MNHEY and CDR2 as SVGEGT. The CDR3 is 15 amino acids. CDR3 amino acids: CASSSPVVGNQPQHF. The CDR3 DNA reads as TGTGCCAGCAGTTCCCCGGTTGTCGGCAATCAGCCCCAGCATTTT.

The sample holds a few counts of this clonotype. The CDR3 DNA follows: TGTGCCAGCAGCTTAGTTGGGGGCCCGAGGGTGAACACTGAAGCTTTCTTT. This sequence encodes CASSLVGGPRVNTEAFF. The V call is TRBV7-3, the J call TRBJ1-1; TRBD1 is a possible D gene (6 bases). Trimming stripped 2 bases from V and 0 bases from J, with 16 bases between. Germline V gives CDR1 SGHTA, CDR2 FQGTGA. This CDR3 has 17 amino acids.

Ten or more counts support this clonotype. The rearrangement joins TRBV20-1 to TRBJ2-7; weak D call: TRBD2 (5 bases). CDR1 and CDR2 (germline): DFQATT, SNEGSKA (reference sequence). There are 14 residues in the CDR3. Deletions cut 1 base from V and 6 bases from J, with 16 bases between. CDR3 in amino acids: CSARGLGLTGEQYF. DNA of the CDR3: TGCAGTGCTAGAGGCTTAGGACTCACCGGCGAGCAGTACTTC.

This clonotype was counted ten times or more. This chain uses TRBV29-1 with TRBJ2-2; D gene ambiguous. V dropped 2 bases and J dropped 1 base, with 5 bases sitting between them. CDR1 is SQVTM, CDR2 ANQGSEA, per germline. This CDR3 contains 13 residues. CDR3 protein: CSVEFWNTGELFF. As DNA, the CDR3 is TGCAGCGTTGAATTCTGGAACACCGGGGAGCTGTTTTTT.

This clonotype was detected a few times. The V call is TRBV19, the J call TRBJ2-5, with 7 nucleotides matching TRBD2. Germline V gene data show CDR1 as LNHDA and CDR2 as SQIVND (reference sequence). V was pared by 6 bases and J by 6 bases, with 10 bases of the junction left unmatched. The CDR3 length is 14 residues. CDR3 nucleotides: TGTGCCAGTAGCCCCCACGGGGGGAGACAGACCCAGTACTTC. Translated, it gives CASSPHGGRQTQYF.

The chain couples TRBV7-2 to TRBJ2-7, with 7 bases fitting TRBD2. J was trimmed by 6 bases and V by 5 bases; bases with no gene match: 13. The germline V gene has CDR1 SGHTA and CDR2 FQGNSA. This CDR3 is 15 amino acids long. In nucleotides, the CDR3 is TGTGCCAGCAGCCCCAGCAAAGGGAGGGCCGGCGAGCAGTACTTC. Amino acids: CASSPSKGRAGEQYF. Full variable domain (rest looked up from reference TRBV7-2 and TRBJ2-7): GAGVSQSPSNKVTEKGKDVELRCDPISGHTALYWYRQSLGQGLEFLIYFQGNSAPDKSGLPSDRFSAERTGGSVSTLTIQRTQQEDSAVYLCASSPSKGRAGEQYFGPGTRLTVT.

V and J are TRBV11-2 and TRBJ1-4; no definite D call. This CDR3 comprises 15 residues. Germline V gene sequence: CDR1 SGHAT, CDR2 FQNNGV. V was shortened by 5 bases and J by 5 bases, with 15 bases between the two germline ends. The CDR3 coding sequence is TGTGCCAGCAGCCCTTCCGTGATCGGGAATGAAAAACTGTTTTTT. It translates to CASSPSVIGNEKLFF.

The gene calls are TRBV10-3 and TRBJ2-7; D ambiguous. V was clipped by 0 bases and J by 0 bases, with 6 bases between them. Germline V lookup: CDR1 ENHRY, CDR2 SYGVKD. This CDR3 spans 14 amino acids. The CDR3 is CAISESTDSYEQYF. The CDR3 nucleotides are TGTGCCATCAGTGAGTCGACGGACTCCTACGAGCAGTACTTC.

V is TRBV5-1 and J is TRBJ1-1, with a possible D match to TRBD1 (5 bases). Trimming took 2 bases from V and 5 from J, leaving 13 bases between them. This CDR3 has 14 amino acids. Germline CDR1 SGHRS, CDR2 YFSETQ. The CDR3: CASSLAPRVTEAFF. CDR3 DNA: TGCGCCAGCAGCTTAGCCCCCAGGGTGACTGAAGCTTTCTTT.